Detailed here is one T cell receptor (beta chain). This specimen comes from a study of T cell responses to AZD1222 COVID-19 vaccine. The length of the CDR3 is 13 residues. V was pared by 3 bases and J by 0 bases, with 8 bases between. Per germline, CDR1 DFQATT and CDR2 SNEGSKA (reference sequence). Here immunoSEQ multiplex PCR was the method, and the copy in TCRdb shows in-frame clones only, minus some. The sample lists around 80,000 clones; 70% to 90% were seen once. The clonotype was recovered from an adult who received the AZD1222 COVID-19 vaccine. Sequencing was performed on peripheral blood, taken 28 days after the second AZD1222 dose. The chain recombines TRBV20-1 with TRBJ1-1; D is undetermined. CDR3 amino acids: CSASNRLNTEAFF. The DNA for the CDR3 is TGCAGTGCTAGTAATCGCTTGAACACTGAAGCTTTCTTT.